A single sample is the source of the 24 T cell receptor beta chains below, sequenced in a study of cytomegalovirus exposure and HLA in healthy donors. The PCR employed 60 Vbeta primers together with 13 Jbeta primers. Libraries were prepared by immunoSEQ multiplex PCR; TCRdb keeps only in-frame clonotypes and omits some of them. The sample shows some 100,000 clones, under 80% of them seen only once. Sequencing was done on a sample of PBMCs. These receptors were collected from a woman between 45 and 65 years old in good health and CMV-seropositive.

The rearrangement uses TRBV6-1 and TRBJ1-1; D uncertain. Looked up from germline, CDR1 is MNHNS and CDR2 is SASEGT. The CDR3 is 12 residues long. V lost 6 bases to trimming and J lost 1 base, with 6 bases between them. The CDR3 loop reads CASRRQNTEAFF. The DNA for the CDR3 is TGTGCCAGCAGACGACAGAACACTGAAGCTTTCTTT.

This chain uses TRBV5-4 with TRBJ1-1; D call uncertain. V lost 5 bases and J 4 bases, leaving 12 bases between the germline ends. Germline V gene sequence: CDR1 SGHNT, CDR2 YYREEE (reference sequence). The CDR3 has 13 amino acids. CDR3 nucleotide sequence: TGTGCCAGCAGTTCTAGGGAGAGCACTGAAGCTTTCTTT. Translating gives CASSSRESTEAFF.

This chain connects TRBV4-2 to TRBJ1-4; 8 bases are a match to TRBD1. The CDR3 has 17 amino acids. The ends lost 5 bases at V and 5 bases at J; junction bases unmatched: 13. From germline, CDR1 is LGHNA and CDR2 YNFKEQ. The CDR3 DNA follows: TGTGCCAGCAGCGACTCGGGCCGTCAGGGGGCCAATGAAAAACTGTTTTTT. Amino acids: CASSDSGRQGANEKLFF.

The V gene is TRBV19, the J gene TRBJ2-6, with 8 bases fitting TRBD1. Trimming removed 5 bases from V and 13 bases from J; junction bases left unmatched: 13. Per germline, CDR1 LNHDA and CDR2 SQIVND (reference sequence). CDR3 length: 15 residues. This CDR3 reads CASSPSPGTGSVLTF. CDR3 DNA sequence: TGTGCCAGTAGTCCATCTCCCGGGACAGGATCGGTCCTGACTTTC. Drawing the rest from reference TRBV19 and TRBJ2-6, the complete variable domain is DGGITQSPKYLFRKEGQNVTLSCEQNLNHDAMYWYRQDPGQGLRLIYYSQIVNDFQKGDIAEGYSVSREKKESFPLTVTSAQKNPTAFYLCASSPSPGTGSVLTFGAGSRLTVL.

V gene TRBV10-3 combines with J gene TRBJ1-5; D is uncertain. Trimming stripped 0 bases from V and 7 bases from J, with 10 bases between. CDR3 size: 14 residues. Looked up from germline, CDR1 is ENHRY and CDR2 is SYGVKD. In DNA form, the CDR3 reads TGTGCCATCAGTGAGTCCGGCGGAGGCCAGCCCCAGCATTTT. Protein product: CAISESGGGQPQHF.

The chain links TRBV7-2 to TRBJ2-1, with 12 nucleotides matching TRBD2. Trimming cost V 5 bases and J 6 bases; bases outside gene matches: 5. This CDR3 spans 15 amino acids. Germline-derived CDR1 and CDR2 are SGHTA and FQGNSA. The CDR3 DNA reads as TGTGCCAGCAGCGTCGGGACTAGCGGGTCCAATGAGCAGTTCTTC. Encoded protein: CASSVGTSGSNEQFF.

V is TRBV11-2 and J is TRBJ1-2; D uncertain. CDR3 length: 15 residues. V shed 3 bases and J shed 4 bases, with 15 bases lying between them. CDR1 is SGHAT, CDR2 FQNNGV, per germline. CDR3 amino acids: CASSFASPGSYGYTF. The CDR3 DNA reads as TGTGCCAGCAGCTTCGCTAGCCCTGGGTCCTATGGCTACACCTTC.

The genes are TRBV5-1 and TRBJ2-3; TRBD2 is a possible D gene (5 bases). CDR3 size: 13 residues. V dropped 4 bases and J dropped 6 bases, with 12 bases sitting between them. Germline assignment: CDR1 SGHRS and CDR2 YFSETQ. The CDR3, as DNA: TGCGCCAGCAGCCAGGAGGTCAGGGATACGCAGTATTTT. Protein sequence: CASSQEVRDTQYF.

This clone has a handful of counts. The gene calls are TRBV18 and TRBJ1-1, with D perhaps TRBD1 (6 bases). CDR3 size: 15 residues. V lost 3 bases to trimming and J lost 0 bases, with 11 bases between them. Germline loops: CDR1 KGHSH, CDR2 LQKENI. This CDR3 is CASSPQQGLNTEAFF. The CDR3 DNA is TGTGCCAGCTCACCTCAACAGGGCCTGAACACTGAAGCTTTCTTT.

The chain links TRBV27 to TRBJ1-4; the D is unclear. V lost 4 bases and J lost 7, with 13 bases in between. The length of the CDR3 is 14 residues. Germline V gives CDR1 MNHEY, CDR2 SMNVEV (reference sequence). This chain's CDR3 is CASSSGGRGEKLFF. CDR3 DNA sequence: TGTGCCAGCAGTTCCGGAGGGCGAGGTGAAAAACTGTTTTTT.

The rearrangement uses TRBV7-9 and TRBJ2-7; 10 bases match TRBD2. Trimming removed 3 bases from V and 0 bases from J; junction bases left unmatched: 11. CDR3 length equals 18 residues. CDR1 is SEHNR and CDR2 is FQNEAQ in the germline V gene (reference sequence). The CDR3 loop is CASSFRTSGTPSSYEQYF. CDR3 coding DNA: TGTGCCAGCAGCTTTAGGACTAGCGGAACCCCGAGCTCCTACGAGCAGTACTTC.

The rearrangement joins TRBV7-2 to TRBJ1-4; TRBD1 aligns across 8 bases. After removal of 5 bases from V and 8 bases from J, the junction contained 7 bases not matched to a gene. Germline CDR1 and CDR2: SGHTA and FQGNSA. The CDR3 has 14 residues. CDR3 in amino acids: CASSPGTGGEKLFF. CDR3 in DNA: TGTGCCAGCAGCCCAGGGACAGGCGGGGAAAAACTGTTTTTT. Together with reference TRBV7-2 and TRBJ1-4, the CDR3 gives the full variable domain: GAGVSQSPSNKVTEKGKDVELRCDPISGHTALYWYRQSLGQGLEFLIYFQGNSAPDKSGLPSDRFSAERTGGSVSTLTIQRTQQEDSAVYLCASSPGTGGEKLFFGSGTQLSVL.

The chain combines TRBV2 with TRBJ2-1; 7 bases are shared with TRBD2. The CDR3 is 16 amino acids. V trimming: 5 bases; J trimming: 5 bases; junction bases outside the gene matches: 12. Germline V gives CDR1 SNHLY, CDR2 FYNNEI. The CDR3 DNA follows: TGTGCCAGCAGTAAGTATCGCGGGAGCAGCCACAATGAGCAGTTCTTC. The encoded protein is CASSKYRGSSHNEQFF.

This chain connects TRBV29-1 to TRBJ1-1; D is perhaps TRBD1 (6 bases). Per germline, CDR1 SQVTM and CDR2 ANQGSEA. V lost 3 bases and J lost 5, with 13 bases in between. The CDR3 is made up of 13 amino acids. The CDR3 protein is CSVEGAQATEAFF. The CDR3 coding sequence is TGCAGCGTTGAGGGGGCTCAGGCGACTGAAGCTTTCTTT.

This clone is a singleton in its sample. The chain uses TRBV7-2 and TRBJ1-5; TRBD1 aligns across 8 bases. The junction had 5 bases not matched to a gene; V was cut back by 3 bases and J by 4 bases. The CDR3 spans 15 residues. Per germline, CDR1 SGHTA and CDR2 FQGNSA. The CDR3 is CASSLRRGPNQPQHF. The CDR3 nucleotides read TGTGCCAGCAGCTTGCGCAGGGGGCCTAATCAGCCCCAGCATTTT.

The table lists this clone with a count of one. J is TRBJ2-5 and V is TRBV30, with 16 bases matching TRBD2. This CDR3 has 15 residues. Germline CDR1 GTSNPN, CDR2 SVGIG (reference sequence). J gave up 5 bases and V 5 bases, and 5 bases lay outside the gene matches. DNA of the CDR3: TGTGCCTGGGGGACTAGCGGGGGGGCCTGGGAGACCCAGTACTTC. It specifies CAWGTSGGAWETQYF.

The V and J genes are TRBV5-4 and TRBJ1-1, with 12 bases fitting TRBD1. CDR3 size: 16 residues. From germline, CDR1 is SGHNT and CDR2 YYREEE (reference sequence). The V segment lost 4 bases and the J segment 5 bases; nucleotides outside the gene matches: 9. CDR3 bases: TGTGCCAGCAGCCCCGGGACAGGGGGCCTTTGGACTGAAGCTTTCTTT. Protein product: CASSPGTGGLWTEAFF.

This rearrangement joins TRBV5-6 to TRBJ1-1; D call uncertain. Germline V gene sequence: CDR1 SGHDT, CDR2 YYEEEE. V lost 1 base and J 3 bases, leaving 4 bases between the germline ends. The CDR3 contains 12 residues. Here the CDR3 DNA reads TGTGCCAGCAGCTTGTTAGACACTGAAGCTTTCTTT. This translates into CASSLLDTEAFF.

The J gene is TRBJ2-7, the V gene TRBV6-6; the match to TRBD1 covers 9 bases. After removal of 2 bases from V and 11 bases from J, the junction contained 4 bases not matched to a gene. Germline CDR1 MNHNY, CDR2 SVGAGI (reference sequence). This CDR3 region has 12 residues. DNA of the CDR3: TGTGCCAGCAGTTACGGACAGGGGTCTGAGTACTTC. This gives the protein CASSYGQGSEYF.

The chain has TRBV4-2 and TRBJ1-2; D uncertain. The CDR3 totals 15 residues. V lost 0 bases to trimming and J lost 2 bases, with 10 bases between them. CDR1 is LGHNA and CDR2 is YNFKEQ in the germline V gene. CDR3 coding DNA: TGTGCCAGCAGCCAAGATGAGGGAATCAACTATGGCTACACCTTC. This sequence encodes CASSQDEGINYGYTF.

The chain recombines TRBV19 with TRBJ1-1; 8 bases are a match to TRBD1. This CDR3 is 14 amino acids long. Germline values: CDR1 LNHDA, CDR2 SQIVND (reference sequence). The J segment lost 4 bases and the V segment lost 5 bases, leaving 6 bases of the junction unmatched. For the CDR3, the DNA is TGTGCCAGTAGTTCCCTACAGGGGGGCACTGAAGCTTTCTTT. It specifies CASSSLQGGTEAFF.

The CDR3 nucleotides are TGTGCCAGCAGTGATGCGGGACTTAGCAATCAGCCCCAGCATTTT. Its translation is CASSDAGLSNQPQHF. The chain is built from TRBV2 and TRBJ1-5, with D tentatively TRBD1 (5 bases). V was clipped by 3 bases and J by 0 bases, with 9 bases between them. The CDR3 contains 15 residues. Germline CDR1 and CDR2: SNHLY and FYNNEI.

V usage is TRBV5-1 and J usage is TRBJ2-3; TRBD2 matches at 8 bases. V shed 0 bases and J 5 bases; nucleotides not matched to a gene: 8. The CDR3 sequence is 16 residues long. CDR1 and CDR2 from the germline V gene are SGHRS and YFSETQ. CDR3 nucleotide sequence: TGCGCCAGCAGCTTGGTAGGCGGGGGGACCGAAGATACGCAGTATTTT. Translation gives CASSLVGGGTEDTQYF.

The sample holds a few counts of this clone. The chain recombines TRBV5-1 with TRBJ2-7; the match to TRBD1 covers 7 bases. With 3 bases clipped from V and 4 bases from J, the junction kept 4 bases outside the gene matches. This CDR3 spans 13 amino acids. Germline V gene lookup returns CDR1 SGHRS and CDR2 YFSETQ. DNA of the CDR3: TGCGCCAGCAGCTCGACAGGGTTGTACGAGCAGTACTTC. This gives the protein CASSSTGLYEQYF.